The clone carrying this T cell receptor (beta chain) came up a few times. Antigen unknown. The study left out patients who had uncontrolled infection, other autoimmune disease, pregnancy or lactation. The source of the sample is a study of T cells in Graves' hyperthyroidism and ophthalmopathy. Notes on the study in general: Most thyroid clonotypes expanded above 0.001 were also detected in blood.

Looked up from germline, CDR1 is DFQATT and CDR2 is SNEGSKA (reference sequence). V lost 3 bases and J lost 4, with 6 bases in between. The CDR3 totals 11 residues. Amplification yielded TCR beta CDR3 regions, with RNA transcripts as the source. When the TCR CDR3 underwent first-round RT-PCR, the HTBI primer set was used. TCRdb redid the calling of the multiplex PCR reads with MiXCR, one entry per CDR3 protein. The repertoire has some 250,000 distinct CDR3 sequences, approximately 15% of them found once; the top ten carry 10% to 15%. The TCR comes from a woman in her forties with Graves' hyperthyroidism that later progressed to Graves' ophthalmopathy. Sequenced material: blood. This rearrangement joins TRBV20-1 to TRBJ1-2, with D hard to call. CDR3: CSARDLYGYTF. The CDR3 DNA follows: TGCAGTGCTAGGGACCTCTATGGCTACACCTTC.